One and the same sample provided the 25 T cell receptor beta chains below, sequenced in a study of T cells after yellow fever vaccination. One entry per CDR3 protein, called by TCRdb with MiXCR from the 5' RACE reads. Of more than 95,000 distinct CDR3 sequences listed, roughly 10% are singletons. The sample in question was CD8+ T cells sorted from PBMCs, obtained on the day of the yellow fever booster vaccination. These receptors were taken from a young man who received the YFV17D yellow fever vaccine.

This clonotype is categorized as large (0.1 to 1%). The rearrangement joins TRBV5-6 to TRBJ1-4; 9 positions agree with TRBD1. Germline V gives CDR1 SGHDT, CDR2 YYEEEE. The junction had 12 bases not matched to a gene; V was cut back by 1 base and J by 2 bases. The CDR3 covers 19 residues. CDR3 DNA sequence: TGTGCCAGCAGCTTGCAAGGACAGGGGCTCTTCGGCACTAATGAAAAACTGTTTTTT. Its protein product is CASSLQGQGLFGTNEKLFF. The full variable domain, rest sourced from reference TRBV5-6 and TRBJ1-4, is DAGVTQSPTHLIKTRGQQVTLRCSPKSGHDTVSWYQQALGQGPQFIFQYYEEEERQRGNFPDRFSGHQFPNYSSELNVNALLLGDSALYLCASSLQGQGLFGTNEKLFFGSGTQLSVL.

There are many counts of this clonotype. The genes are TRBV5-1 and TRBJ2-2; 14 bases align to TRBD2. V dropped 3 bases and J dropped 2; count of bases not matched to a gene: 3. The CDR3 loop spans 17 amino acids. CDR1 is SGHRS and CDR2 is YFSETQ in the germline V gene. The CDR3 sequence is CASSSGLAGENTGELFF. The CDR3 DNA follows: TGCGCCAGCAGCTCGGGACTAGCGGGGGAAAACACCGGGGAGCTGTTTTTT.

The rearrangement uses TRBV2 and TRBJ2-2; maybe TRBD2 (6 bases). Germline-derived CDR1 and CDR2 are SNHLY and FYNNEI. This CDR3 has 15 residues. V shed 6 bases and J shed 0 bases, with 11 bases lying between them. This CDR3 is CASRKGLTNTGELFF. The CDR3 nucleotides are TGTGCCAGCAGGAAGGGACTTACGAACACCGGGGAGCTGTTTTTT.

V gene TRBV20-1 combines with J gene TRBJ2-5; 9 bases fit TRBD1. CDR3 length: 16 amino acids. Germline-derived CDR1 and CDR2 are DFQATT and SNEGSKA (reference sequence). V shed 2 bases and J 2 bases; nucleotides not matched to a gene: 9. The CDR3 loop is CSARRLTGTGQETQYF. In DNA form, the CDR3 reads TGCAGTGCTAGACGCCTGACCGGGACAGGGCAAGAGACCCAGTACTTC.

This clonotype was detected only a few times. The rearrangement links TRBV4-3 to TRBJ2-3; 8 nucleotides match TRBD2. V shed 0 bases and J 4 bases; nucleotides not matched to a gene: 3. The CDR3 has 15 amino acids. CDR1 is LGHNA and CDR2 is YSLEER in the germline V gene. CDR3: CASSQETSEADTQYF. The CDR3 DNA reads TGCGCCAGCAGCCAAGAGACTAGCGAAGCAGATACGCAGTATTTT.

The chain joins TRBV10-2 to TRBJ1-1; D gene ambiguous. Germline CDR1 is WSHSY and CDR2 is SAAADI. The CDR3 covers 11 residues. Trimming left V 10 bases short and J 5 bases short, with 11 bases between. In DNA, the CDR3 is TGCGCCACCTCATTCAAGACTGAAGCTTTCTTT. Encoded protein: CATSFKTEAFF.

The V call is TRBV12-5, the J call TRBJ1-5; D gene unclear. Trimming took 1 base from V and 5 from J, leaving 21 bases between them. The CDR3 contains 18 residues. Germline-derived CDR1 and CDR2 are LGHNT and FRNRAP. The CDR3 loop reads CASGLAPFPVGMDQPQHF. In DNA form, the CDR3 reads TGTGCTAGTGGTTTGGCCCCTTTCCCCGTCGGGATGGATCAGCCCCAGCATTTT.

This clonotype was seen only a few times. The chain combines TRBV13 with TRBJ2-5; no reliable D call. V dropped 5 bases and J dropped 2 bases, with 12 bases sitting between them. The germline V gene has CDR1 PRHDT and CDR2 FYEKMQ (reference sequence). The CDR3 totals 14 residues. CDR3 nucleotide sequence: TGTGCCAGCAGCCCGCCCGGGTTTCAAGAGACCCAGTACTTC. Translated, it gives CASSPPGFQETQYF.

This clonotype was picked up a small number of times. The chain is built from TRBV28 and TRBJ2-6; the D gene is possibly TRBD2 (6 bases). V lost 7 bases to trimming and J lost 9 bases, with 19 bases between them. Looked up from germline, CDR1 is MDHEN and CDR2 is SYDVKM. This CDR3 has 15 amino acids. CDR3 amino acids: CASTQAGMVNNVLTF. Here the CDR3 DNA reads TGTGCCAGCACCCAGGCGGGGATGGTGAACAACGTCCTGACTTTC. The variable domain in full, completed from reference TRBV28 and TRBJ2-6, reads DVKVTQSSRYLVKRTGEKVFLECVQDMDHENMFWYRQDPGLGLRLIYFSYDVKMKEKGDIPEGYSVSREKKERFSLILESASTNQTSMYLCASTQAGMVNNVLTFGAGSRLTVL.

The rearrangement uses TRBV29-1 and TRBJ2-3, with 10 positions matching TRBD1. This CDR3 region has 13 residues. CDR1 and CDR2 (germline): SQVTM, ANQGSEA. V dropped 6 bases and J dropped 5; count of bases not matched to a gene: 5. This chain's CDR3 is CSVAGTGVDTQYF. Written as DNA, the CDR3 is TGCAGCGTGGCCGGGACAGGGGTAGATACGCAGTATTTT.

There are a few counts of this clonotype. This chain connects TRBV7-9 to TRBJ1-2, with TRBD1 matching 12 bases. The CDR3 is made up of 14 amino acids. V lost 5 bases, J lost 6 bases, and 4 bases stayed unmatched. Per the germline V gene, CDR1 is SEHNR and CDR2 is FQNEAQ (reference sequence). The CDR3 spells CASSLGQGADGYTF. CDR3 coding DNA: TGTGCCAGCAGCCTGGGACAGGGGGCGGATGGCTACACCTTC.

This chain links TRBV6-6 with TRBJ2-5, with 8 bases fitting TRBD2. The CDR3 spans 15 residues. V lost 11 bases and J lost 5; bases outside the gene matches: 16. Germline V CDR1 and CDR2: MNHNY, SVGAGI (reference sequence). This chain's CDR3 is CACQLSGGLVETQYF. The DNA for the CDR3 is TGTGCCTGCCAGCTAAGCGGGGGTCTTGTTGAGACCCAGTACTTC.

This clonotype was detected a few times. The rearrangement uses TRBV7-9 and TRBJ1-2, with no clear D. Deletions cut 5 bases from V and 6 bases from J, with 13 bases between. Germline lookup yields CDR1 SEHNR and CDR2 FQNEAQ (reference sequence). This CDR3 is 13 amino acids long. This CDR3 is CASSKIEIDGYTF. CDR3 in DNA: TGTGCCAGCAGCAAGATCGAAATTGATGGCTACACCTTC.

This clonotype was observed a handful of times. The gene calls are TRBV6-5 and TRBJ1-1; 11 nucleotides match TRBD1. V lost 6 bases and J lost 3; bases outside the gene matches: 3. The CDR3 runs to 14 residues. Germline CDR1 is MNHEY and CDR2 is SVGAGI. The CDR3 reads CASSMDRGHTEAFF. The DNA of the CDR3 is TGTGCCAGCAGCATGGACAGGGGGCACACTGAAGCTTTCTTT.

The CDR3 loop reads CASSHQGGYNEQFF. For the CDR3, the DNA is TGTGCCAGCAGTCACCAGGGTGGCTACAATGAGCAGTTCTTC. This rearrangement joins TRBV6-2 or TRBV6-3 to TRBJ2-1; perhaps TRBD1 as D (5 bases). Deletions cut 5 bases from V and 3 bases from J, with 11 bases between. The germline V gene has CDR1 MNHEY and CDR2 SVGEGT. The CDR3 loop spans 14 amino acids.

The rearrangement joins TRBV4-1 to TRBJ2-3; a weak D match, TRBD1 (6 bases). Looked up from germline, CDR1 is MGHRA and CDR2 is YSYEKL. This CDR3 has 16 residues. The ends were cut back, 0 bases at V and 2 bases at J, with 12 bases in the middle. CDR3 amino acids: CASSQDMGHLTDTQYF. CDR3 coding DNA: TGCGCCAGCAGCCAAGATATGGGACATCTCACAGATACGCAGTATTTT.

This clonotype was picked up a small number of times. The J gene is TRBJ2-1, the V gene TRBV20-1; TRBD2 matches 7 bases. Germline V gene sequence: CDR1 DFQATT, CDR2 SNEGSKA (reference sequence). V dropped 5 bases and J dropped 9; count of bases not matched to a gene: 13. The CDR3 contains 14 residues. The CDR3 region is CSAALGLVRGEQFF. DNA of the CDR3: TGCAGTGCTGCCCTTGGACTAGTTAGGGGTGAGCAGTTCTTC.

For the CDR3, the DNA is TGTGCCAGCAGCGAAGGGCTACTAAGCACAGATACGCAGTATTTT. Translated: CASSEGLLSTDTQYF. J is TRBJ2-3 and V is TRBV6-5; D gene uncertain. The CDR3 extends over 15 amino acids. V gave up 6 bases and J gave up 0 bases, with 13 bases separating them. Germline loops: CDR1 MNHEY, CDR2 SVGAGI.

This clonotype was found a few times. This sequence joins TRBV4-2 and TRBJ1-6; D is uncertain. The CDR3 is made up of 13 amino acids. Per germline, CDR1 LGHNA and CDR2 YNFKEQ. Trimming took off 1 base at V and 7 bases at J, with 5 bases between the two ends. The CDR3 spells CASSQVENSPLHF. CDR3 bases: TGTGCCAGCAGCCAAGTGGAGAATTCACCCCTCCACTTT.

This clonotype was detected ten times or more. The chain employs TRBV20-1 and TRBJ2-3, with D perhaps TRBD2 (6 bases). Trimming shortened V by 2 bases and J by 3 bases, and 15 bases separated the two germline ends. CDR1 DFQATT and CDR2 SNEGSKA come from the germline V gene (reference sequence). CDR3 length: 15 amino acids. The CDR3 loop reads CSARPPTAGTDTQYF. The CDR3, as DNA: TGCAGTGCTAGACCCCCGACCGCGGGGACAGATACGCAGTATTTT.

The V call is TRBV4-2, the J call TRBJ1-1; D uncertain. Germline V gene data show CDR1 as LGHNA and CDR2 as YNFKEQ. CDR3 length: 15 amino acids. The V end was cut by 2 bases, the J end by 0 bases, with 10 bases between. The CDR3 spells CASSQLSGMNTEAFF. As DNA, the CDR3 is TGTGCCAGCAGCCAATTATCGGGTATGAACACTGAAGCTTTCTTT.

CDR3 in amino acids: CASSVGNTIYF. In DNA form, the CDR3 reads TGTGCCAGCAGCGTCGGTAACACCATATATTTT. The chain couples TRBV9 to TRBJ1-3; the D is unclear. CDR1 is SGDLS and CDR2 is YYNGEE in the germline V gene. V lost 2 bases, J lost 7 bases, and 4 bases lay in between. The CDR3 sequence is 11 residues long.

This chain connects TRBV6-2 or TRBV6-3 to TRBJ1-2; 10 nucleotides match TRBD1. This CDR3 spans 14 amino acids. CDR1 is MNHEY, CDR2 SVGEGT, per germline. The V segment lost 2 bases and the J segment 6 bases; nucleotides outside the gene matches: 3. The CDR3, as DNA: TGTGCCAGCAGTTACGTCGGGACAGGGGATGGCTACACCTTC. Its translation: CASSYVGTGDGYTF.

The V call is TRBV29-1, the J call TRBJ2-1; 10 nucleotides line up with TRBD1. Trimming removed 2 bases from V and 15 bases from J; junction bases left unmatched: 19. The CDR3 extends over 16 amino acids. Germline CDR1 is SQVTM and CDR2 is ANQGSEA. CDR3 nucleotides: TGCAGCGTTGAAAATTCCCGGGACAGGGGAAATGTTTGTCCGTTCTTC. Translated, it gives CSVENSRDRGNVCPFF.

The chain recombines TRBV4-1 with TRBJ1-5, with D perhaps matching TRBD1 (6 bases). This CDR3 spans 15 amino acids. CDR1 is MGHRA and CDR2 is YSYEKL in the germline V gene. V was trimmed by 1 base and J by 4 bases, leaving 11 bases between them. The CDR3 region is CASSQVTGLNQPQHF. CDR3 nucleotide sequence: TGCGCCAGCAGCCAAGTTACAGGGTTGAATCAGCCCCAGCATTTT.